Below, one T cell receptor (beta chain) is given with its context. These data are taken from a study of blood T cell repertoires in COVID-19. Study at large: Sample material is recorded as cDNA or gDNA derived from T cells, B-cell-depleted T cells, or PBMCs.

In the original processing: By means of reference gene primer amplification, nucleated cell counts were estimated. Assay: immunoSEQ multiplex PCR; the TCRdb copy retains only in-frame clones and omits some. That table supplies the V and J calls and clone size; D and trimming were determined from the DNA. The sample carries some 120,000 clones, around four fifths recorded once. Per germline, CDR1 SGHDT and CDR2 YYEEEE. The CDR3 contains 17 residues. The V gene end was trimmed by 0 bases and the J gene end by 9 bases; junction bases not matched to a gene: 11. Sequencing was carried out using peripheral blood. V and J are TRBV5-6 and TRBJ1-6; 8 bases agree with TRBD1. The receptor was derived from a human donor in a cohort sampled during active COVID-19. This chain's CDR3 is CASSLGGAAQGGSPLHF. The CDR3 nucleotides are TGTGCCAGCAGCTTGGGTGGGGCCGCACAGGGGGGTTCACCCCTCCACTTT.